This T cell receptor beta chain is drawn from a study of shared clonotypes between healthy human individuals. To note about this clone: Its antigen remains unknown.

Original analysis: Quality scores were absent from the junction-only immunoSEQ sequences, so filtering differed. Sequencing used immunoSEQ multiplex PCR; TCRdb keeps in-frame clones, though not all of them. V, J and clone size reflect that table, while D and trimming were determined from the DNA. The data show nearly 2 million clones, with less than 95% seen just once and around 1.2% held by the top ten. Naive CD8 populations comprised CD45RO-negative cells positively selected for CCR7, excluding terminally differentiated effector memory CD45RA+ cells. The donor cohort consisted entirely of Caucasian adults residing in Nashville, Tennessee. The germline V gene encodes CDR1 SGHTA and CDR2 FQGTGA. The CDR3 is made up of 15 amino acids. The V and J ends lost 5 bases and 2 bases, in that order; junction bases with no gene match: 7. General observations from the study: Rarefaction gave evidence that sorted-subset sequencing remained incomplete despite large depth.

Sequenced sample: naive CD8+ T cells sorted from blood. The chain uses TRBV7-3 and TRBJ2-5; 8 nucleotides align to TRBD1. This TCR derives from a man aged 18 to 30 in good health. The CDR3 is CASSQHWTGQETQYF. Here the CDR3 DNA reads TGTGCCAGCAGCCAGCATTGGACAGGGCAAGAGACCCAGTACTTC.